This TCR beta chain was recorded in a study of early T cells in non-severe SARS-CoV-2 infection (dated by TCRdb to the early 2020s). In the study overall: Because TCR sequencing relied on bulk RNA taken from unsorted whole blood, pairing of alpha and beta chains was not possible. Summary of the overall study and its limitations: VDJdb matching was skewed toward anti-spike CD8 responses and likely underestimated virus-specific expansions by missing private and CD4 specificities.

On this clonotype itself: Its antigen remains unidentified. No base qualities exist here, and no much larger clone lies one base off it.

V is clipped by 4 bases and J by 0 bases, and the sequence between their germline boundaries is 13 bases long. CDR1 and CDR2, looked up from the germline V gene, are SGHTA and FQGNSA. Taken from cysteine to phenylalanine, the CDR3 has 15 residues. The retained sequence is limited to the CDR3, 45 bases, with the frame set at the first base. Libraries were made using 5' RACE. Sequencing used a NextSeq 500. Unique molecular identifiers were attached to individual cDNA molecules in the TCR library protocol so that sequencing error and PCR bias could be corrected. Both TCR alpha and beta chains were sequenced, and tight co-correlation was observed between alpha and beta sequence abundances in each sample. The published analysis was carried out like this. Decombinator V4 was used to annotate TCR sequences for V gene, J gene and CDR3. Expanded TCRs were defined as changing significantly between any two time points under a Poisson model with p below 0.0001. TCR abundances were normalised to the total number of TCRs sequenced per sample and were expressed as counts per million. MAIT TCRs were defined by TRAV1-2 paired with TRAJ12, TRAJ20 or TRAJ33, and iNKT TCRs by TRAV10 paired with TRAJ18. VDJdb, accessed on 1 November 2021, was searched for TCRs annotated for CMV, EBV and SARS-CoV-2, and TCRs annotated for more than one antigen were excluded. TCRdb passed the public sequencing reads through fastp at Q25 and MiXCR, retaining productive beta sequences. Rows are combined by CDR3 protein, so each entry shows the most common genes and DNA. TCRdb assigned the V and J calls; the authors' analysis was not used. The sample table records approximately 46,000 distinct CDR3 sequences; 20% to 25% of these occur just once. Of the sample, around 5% falls within the top ten clones.

A case-control design nested within a healthcare worker cohort in London, UK, was used, with weekly nasopharyngeal swab PCR tests and blood sampling performed. Between 23 and 31 March 2020, the week of the UK lockdown, healthcare workers were enrolled and then followed up weekly for as long as 16 weeks. This TCR came from an adult who was a healthcare worker with PCR-confirmed SARS-CoV-2 infection or an uninfected control (not recorded which). The chain was built from TRBV7-2 and TRBJ2-7; the best D guess is TRBD1, with 6 bases matching. Here the sequenced sample was whole blood, taken at baseline. Here is the DNA: TGTGCCAGCAGCTGGGACATTTCCCCCTCCTACGAGCAGTACTTC. The resulting protein is CASSWDISPSYEQYF. This CDR3, with the reference TRBV7-2 and TRBJ2-7 proteins standing in past its ends, gives the full variable domain GAGVSQSPSNKVTEKGKDVELRCDPISGHTALYWYRQSLGQGLEFLIYFQGNSAPDKSGLPSDRFSAERTGGSVSTLTIQRTQQEDSAVYLCASSWDISPSYEQYFGPGTRLTVT.